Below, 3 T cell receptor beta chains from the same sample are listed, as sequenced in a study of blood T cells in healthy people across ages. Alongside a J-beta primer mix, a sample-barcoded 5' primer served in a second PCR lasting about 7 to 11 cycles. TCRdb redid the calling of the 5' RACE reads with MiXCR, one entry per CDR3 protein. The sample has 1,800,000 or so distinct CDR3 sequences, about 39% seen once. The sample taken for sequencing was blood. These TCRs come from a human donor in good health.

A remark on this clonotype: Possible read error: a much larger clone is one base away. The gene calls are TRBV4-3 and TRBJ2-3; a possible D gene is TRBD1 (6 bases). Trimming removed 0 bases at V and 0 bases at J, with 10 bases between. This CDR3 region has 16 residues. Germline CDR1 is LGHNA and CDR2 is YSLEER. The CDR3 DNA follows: TGCGCCAGCAGCCAAGATATTGACAGGAGCACAGATACGCAGTATTTT. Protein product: CASSQDIDRSTDTQYF.

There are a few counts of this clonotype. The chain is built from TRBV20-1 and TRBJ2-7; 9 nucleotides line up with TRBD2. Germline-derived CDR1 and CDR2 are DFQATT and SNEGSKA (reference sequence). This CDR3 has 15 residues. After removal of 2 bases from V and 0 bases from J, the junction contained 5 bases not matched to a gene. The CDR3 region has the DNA TGCAGTGCTAGAAAGAGCGGGGGGCCCTCCTACGAGCAGTACTTC. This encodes CSARKSGGPSYEQYF.

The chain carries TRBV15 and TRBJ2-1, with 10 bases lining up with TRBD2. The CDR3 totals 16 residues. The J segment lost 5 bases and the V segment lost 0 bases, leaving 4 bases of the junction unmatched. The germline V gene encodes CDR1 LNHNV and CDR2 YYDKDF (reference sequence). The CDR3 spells CATSRDLAGADNEQFF. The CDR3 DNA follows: TGTGCCACCAGCAGAGACCTAGCGGGGGCCGACAATGAGCAGTTCTTC.